This T cell receptor beta chain was sequenced during a study of shared clonotypes between healthy human individuals. Study summary: The study drew on two women and three men aged 18 to 49 as donors. General study findings and limits: The naive CD4 repertoires of several donors were compared, and about 5% of clonotypes were shared.

Trimming removed 4 bases from V and 3 bases from J; junction bases left unmatched: 4. From germline, CDR1 is SNHLY and CDR2 FYNNEI. The CDR3 is made up of 14 amino acids. Worth noting for this clone: The antigen is not known.

Samples underwent the assay at deep level. Generated by immunoSEQ multiplex PCR, the TCRdb table keeps only in-frame clones and is missing some. The sample has roughly 2.4 million clones, 95% seen once. This chain links TRBV2 with TRBJ2-7; 9 bases fit TRBD1. The sequence derives from a man younger than 30 in good health. The sequenced sample was naive CD4+ T cells sorted from blood. Subset denoted: CD45RA+ positively selected. The CDR3 region is CASSGQGGGYEQYF. The DNA of the CDR3 is TGTGCCAGCAGTGGACAGGGGGGCGGCTACGAGCAGTACTTC.